The rows below give T cell receptor beta chains drawn from one sample of a study of shared clonotypes between healthy human individuals. Here immunoSEQ multiplex PCR was the method, and the copy in TCRdb shows in-frame clones only, minus some. Of some 2 million clones in the sample, around 96% are singletons; the top ten hold 0.85% to 1.2%. Material: naive CD8+ T cells sorted from blood. Every receptor here comes from a man younger than 35 in good health. The CDR3 runs from the conserved cysteine through the conserved F or W. The D gene is left open where the match is weak. Part of the rows lack a size; the others show once, few, many or a class for expanded clones.

V gene,clone size,D gene,J gene,CDR3 DNA,CDR3 protein
TRBV11-2,few,.,TRBJ2-2,TGTGCCAGCAGCCCCCTGCTGGATCTAACCGGGGAGCTGTTTTTT,CASSPLLDLTGELFF
TRBV28,.,TRBD1,TRBJ2-7,TGTGCCAGCAGATTCCCGGGACAGGGTATATACGAGCAGTACTTC,CASRFPGQGIYEQYF
TRBV7-9,.,TRBD2,TRBJ2-5,TGTGCCAGCAGCTGGACTAGCGAGGTAGCGACCCAGTACTTC,CASSWTSEVATQYF
TRBV30,.,.,TRBJ1-1,TGTGCGTCGGGGTTGAACACTGAAGCTTTCTTT,CASGLNTEAFF
TRBV7-8,.,.,TRBJ2-7,TGTGCCAGCACACAGGGTAACTACGAGCAGTACTTC,CASTQGNYEQYF
TRBV6-5,.,TRBD1,TRBJ1-5,TGTGCCAGCAGTTATGGGCAGGGGGGTCAGCCCCAGCATTTT,CASSYGQGGQPQHF
TRBV30,few,.,TRBJ1-1,TGTGCCTGGCACAGGAACACTGAAGCTTTCTTT,CAWHRNTEAFF
TRBV4-1,once,TRBD2,TRBJ2-1,TGCGCCAGCAGCCCTCGGGGGGACCACGAGCAGTTCTTC,CASSPRGDHEQFF
TRBV30,.,TRBD1,TRBJ1-1,TGTGCCTGGGGGACAGGGTTAATGAACACTGAAGCTTTCTTT,CAWGTGLMNTEAFF
TRBV15,.,TRBD1,TRBJ2-7,TGTGCCACCAGCACCCGAATAGGACAGGACGAGCAGTACTTC,CATSTRIGQDEQYF
TRBV7-9,.,TRBD1,TRBJ1-2,TGTGCCAGCAGCTCATCGGGACAGGGGAACTATGGCTACACCTTC,CASSSSGQGNYGYTF
TRBV6-5,.,.,TRBJ1-6,TGTGCCAGCAGTTACGGCCTTTCGGAGGGCTATTCACCCCTCCACTTT,CASSYGLSEGYSPLHF
TRBV9,.,.,TRBJ2-7,TGTGCCAGCAGCCCCGACAAGGGCAGCTTGTACGAGCAGTACTTC,CASSPDKGSLYEQYF
TRBV15,.,TRBD1,TRBJ1-4,TGTGCCACCAGCAGAGATAGGGACAGTTATGAAAAACTGTTTTTT,CATSRDRDSYEKLFF
TRBV15,.,.,TRBJ2-2,TGTGCCACCAGCAGAGAGAGGGGGATCACCGGGGAGCTGTTTTTT,CATSRERGITGELFF
TRBV6-5,.,.,TRBJ2-7,TGTGCCAGCAGTCCAGTGATGGAAACCTACGAGCAGTACTTC,CASSPVMETYEQYF
TRBV11-3,.,TRBD1,TRBJ2-2,TGTGCCACCGCAGACCGGGACAGGAACACCGGGGAGCTGTTTTTT,CATADRDRNTGELFF
TRBV9,.,.,TRBJ2-1,TGTGCCAGCAGCGCGGGAAACTACCACGTAGAGCAGTTCTTC,CASSAGNYHVEQFF
TRBV4-3,.,TRBD1,TRBJ2-7,TGCGCCAGCAGCCAAGAACAGGGGGGTTCCTACGAGCAGTACTTC,CASSQEQGGSYEQYF
TRBV6-1,once,.,TRBJ2-7,TGTGCCAGCAGTCCCGGTGGTCCCGCCGAGCAGTACTTC,CASSPGGPAEQYF
TRBV19,once,.,TRBJ2-1,TGTGCCAGTAGTATTGGGCCTAATCCCCACAATGAGCAGTTCTTC,CASSIGPNPHNEQFF
TRBV7-2,.,.,TRBJ2-1,TGTGCCAGCAGCTTAGACCAGTACAATGAGCAGTTCTTC,CASSLDQYNEQFF
TRBV5-5,.,.,TRBJ2-4,TGTGCCAGCAGCTTGTTCTGGACGGATAAAAACATTCAGTACTTC,CASSLFWTDKNIQYF
TRBV4-1,.,.,TRBJ2-7,TGCGCCAGCAGCCACAGTAGCTCCTACGAGCAGTACTTC,CASSHSSSYEQYF
TRBV27,.,TRBD1,TRBJ2-7,TGTGAAACCCGGGCACCACAGGGGGTCTACTACGAGCAGTACTTC,CETRAPQGVYYEQYF
TRBV4-3,.,.,TRBJ2-5,TGCGCCAGCAGCCAAGACAGGGAGGAGACCCAGTACTTC,CASSQDREETQYF